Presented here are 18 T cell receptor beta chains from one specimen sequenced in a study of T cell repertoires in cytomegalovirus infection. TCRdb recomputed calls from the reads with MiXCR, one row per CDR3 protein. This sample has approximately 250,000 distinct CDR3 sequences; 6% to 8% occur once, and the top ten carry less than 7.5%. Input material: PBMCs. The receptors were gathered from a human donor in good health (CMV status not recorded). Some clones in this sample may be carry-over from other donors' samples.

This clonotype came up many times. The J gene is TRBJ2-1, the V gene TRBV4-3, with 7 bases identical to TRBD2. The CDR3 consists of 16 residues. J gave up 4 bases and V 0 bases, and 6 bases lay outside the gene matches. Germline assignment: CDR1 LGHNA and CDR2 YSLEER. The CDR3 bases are TGCGCCAGCAGCCAAGATATCAGCGGGGCATACAATGAGCAGTTCTTC. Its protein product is CASSQDISGAYNEQFF.

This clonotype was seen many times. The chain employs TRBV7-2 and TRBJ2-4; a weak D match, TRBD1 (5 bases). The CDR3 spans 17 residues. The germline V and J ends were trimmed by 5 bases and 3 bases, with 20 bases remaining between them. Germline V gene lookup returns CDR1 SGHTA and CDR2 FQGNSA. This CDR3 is CASSLIMIQDVKNIQYF. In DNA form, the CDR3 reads TGTGCCAGCAGCCTCATAATGATACAGGATGTCAAAAACATTCAGTACTTC.

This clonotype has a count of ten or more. The CDR3 loop reads CASSRRTGAIPYEQYF. CDR3 sequence (DNA): TGTGCCAGCAGCCGACGGACAGGGGCCATCCCCTACGAGCAGTACTTC. This chain connects TRBV6-2 or TRBV6-3 to TRBJ2-7; TRBD1 matches 9 bases. Looked up from germline, CDR1 is MNHEY and CDR2 is SVGEGT. This CDR3 comprises 16 residues. With V trimmed by 6 bases and J by 2 bases, 11 bases remained unmatched.

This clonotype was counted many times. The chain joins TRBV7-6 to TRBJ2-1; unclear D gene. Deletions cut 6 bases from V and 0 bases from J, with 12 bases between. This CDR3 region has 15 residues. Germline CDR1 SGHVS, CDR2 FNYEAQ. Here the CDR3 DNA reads TGTGCCAGCAGTGGCCGCCAGAGCTCCTACAATGAGCAGTTCTTC. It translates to CASSGRQSSYNEQFF.

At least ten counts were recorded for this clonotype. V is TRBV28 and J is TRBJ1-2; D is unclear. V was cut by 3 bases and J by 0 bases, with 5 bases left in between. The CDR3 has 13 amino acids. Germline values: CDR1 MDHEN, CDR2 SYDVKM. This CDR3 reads CASSLRTNYGYTF. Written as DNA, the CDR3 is TGTGCCAGCAGTTTGCGGACTAACTATGGCTACACCTTC.

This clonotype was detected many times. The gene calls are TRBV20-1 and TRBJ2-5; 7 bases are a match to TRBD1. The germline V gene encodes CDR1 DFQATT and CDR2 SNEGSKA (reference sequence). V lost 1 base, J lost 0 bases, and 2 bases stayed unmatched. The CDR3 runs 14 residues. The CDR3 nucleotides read TGCAGTGCTAGAGGCAGGGGGTACCAAGAGACCCAGTACTTC. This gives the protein CSARGRGYQETQYF.

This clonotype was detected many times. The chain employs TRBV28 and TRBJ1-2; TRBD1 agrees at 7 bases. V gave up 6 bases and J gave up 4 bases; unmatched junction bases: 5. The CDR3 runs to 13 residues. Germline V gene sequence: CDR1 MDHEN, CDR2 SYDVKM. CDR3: CASSQDRFYGYTF. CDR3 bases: TGTGCCAGCAGCCAGGACAGGTTCTATGGCTACACCTTC.

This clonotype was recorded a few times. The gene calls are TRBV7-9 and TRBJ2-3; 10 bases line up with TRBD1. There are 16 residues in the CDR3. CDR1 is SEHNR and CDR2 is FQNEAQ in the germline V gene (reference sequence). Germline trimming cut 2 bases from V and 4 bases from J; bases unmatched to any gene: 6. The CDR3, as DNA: TGTGCCAGCAGCTTAAAGGGACAGGGGATCGCAGATACGCAGTATTTT. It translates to CASSLKGQGIADTQYF.

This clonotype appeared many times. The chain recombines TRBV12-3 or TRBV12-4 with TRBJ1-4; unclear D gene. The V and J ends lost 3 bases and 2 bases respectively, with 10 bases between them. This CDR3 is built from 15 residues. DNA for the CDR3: TGTGCCAGCAGTTTGCAGAGATCGACTAATGAAAAACTGTTTTTT. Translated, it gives CASSLQRSTNEKLFF.

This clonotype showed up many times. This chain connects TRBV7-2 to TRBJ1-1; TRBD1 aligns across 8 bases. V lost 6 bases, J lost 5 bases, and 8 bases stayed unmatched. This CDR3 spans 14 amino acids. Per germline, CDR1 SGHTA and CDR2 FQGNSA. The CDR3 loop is CASSLDRARTEAFF. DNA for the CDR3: TGTGCCAGCAGTCTGGACAGGGCGCGAACTGAAGCTTTCTTT.

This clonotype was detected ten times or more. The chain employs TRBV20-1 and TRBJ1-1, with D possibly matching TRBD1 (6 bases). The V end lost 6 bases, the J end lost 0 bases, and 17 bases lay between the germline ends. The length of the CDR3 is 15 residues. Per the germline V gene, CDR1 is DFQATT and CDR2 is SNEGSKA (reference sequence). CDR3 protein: CSAYRGGRMNTEAFF. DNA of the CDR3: TGCAGTGCCTATCGCGGGGGCAGGATGAACACTGAAGCTTTCTTT.

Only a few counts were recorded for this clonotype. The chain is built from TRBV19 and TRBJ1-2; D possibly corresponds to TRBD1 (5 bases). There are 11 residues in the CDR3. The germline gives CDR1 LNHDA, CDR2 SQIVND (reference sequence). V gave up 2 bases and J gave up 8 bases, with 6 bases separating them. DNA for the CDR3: TGTGCCAGTAGTATAAGGGGAGGCTACACCTTC. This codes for CASSIRGGYTF.

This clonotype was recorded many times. The CDR3 loop reads CASSLARDRGRPLHF. In DNA form, the CDR3 reads TGTGCCAGCAGCTTAGCACGGGACAGGGGGCGACCCCTCCACTTT. The chain is built from TRBV7-2 and TRBJ1-6, with 12 nucleotides matching TRBD1. V dropped 0 bases and J dropped 12; count of bases not matched to a gene: 3. This CDR3 has 15 amino acids. Germline V gene sequence: CDR1 SGHTA, CDR2 FQGNSA. Full variable domain (rest looked up from reference TRBV7-2 and TRBJ1-6): GAGVSQSPSNKVTEKGKDVELRCDPISGHTALYWYRQSLGQGLEFLIYFQGNSAPDKSGLPSDRFSAERTGGSVSTLTIQRTQQEDSAVYLCASSLARDRGRPLHFGNGTRLTVT.

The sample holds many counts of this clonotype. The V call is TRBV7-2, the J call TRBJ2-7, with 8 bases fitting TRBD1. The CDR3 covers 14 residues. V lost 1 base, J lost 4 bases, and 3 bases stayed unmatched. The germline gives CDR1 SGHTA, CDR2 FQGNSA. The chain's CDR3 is CASSLGTGRYEQYF. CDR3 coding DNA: TGTGCCAGCAGCTTAGGGACAGGGAGGTACGAGCAGTACTTC. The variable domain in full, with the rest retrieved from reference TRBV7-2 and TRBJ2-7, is GAGVSQSPSNKVTEKGKDVELRCDPISGHTALYWYRQSLGQGLEFLIYFQGNSAPDKSGLPSDRFSAERTGGSVSTLTIQRTQQEDSAVYLCASSLGTGRYEQYFGPGTRLTVT.

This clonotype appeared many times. The CDR3 coding sequence is TGTGCCAGCAGCTTTTGGTGGGCTCAAGAGACCCAGTACTTC. Translating it yields CASSFWWAQETQYF. The gene calls are TRBV5-6 and TRBJ2-5; D ambiguous. Trimming cost V 2 bases and J 2 bases, with 10 bases left between them. From germline, CDR1 is SGHDT and CDR2 YYEEEE. The length of the CDR3 is 14 residues.

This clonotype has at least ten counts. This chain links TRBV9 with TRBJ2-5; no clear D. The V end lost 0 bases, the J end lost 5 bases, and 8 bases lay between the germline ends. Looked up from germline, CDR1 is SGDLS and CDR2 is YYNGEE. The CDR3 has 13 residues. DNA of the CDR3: TGTGCCAGCAGCGTAGACGTCCGGGAGACCCAGTACTTC. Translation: CASSVDVRETQYF.

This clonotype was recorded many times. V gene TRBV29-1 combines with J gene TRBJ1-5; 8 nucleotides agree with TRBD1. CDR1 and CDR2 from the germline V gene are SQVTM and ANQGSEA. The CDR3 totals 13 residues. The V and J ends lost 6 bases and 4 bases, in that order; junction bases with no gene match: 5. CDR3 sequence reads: CSVGQGTNQPQHF. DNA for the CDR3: TGCAGCGTCGGACAGGGTACTAATCAGCCCCAGCATTTT.

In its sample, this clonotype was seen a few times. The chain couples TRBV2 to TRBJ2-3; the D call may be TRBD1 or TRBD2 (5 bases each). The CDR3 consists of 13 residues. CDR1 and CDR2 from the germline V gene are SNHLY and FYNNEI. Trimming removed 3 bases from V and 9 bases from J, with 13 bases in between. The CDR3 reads CASSEGRPGTQYF. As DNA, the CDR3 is TGTGCCAGCAGTGAGGGACGCCCAGGGACGCAGTATTTT.